This T cell receptor (beta chain) was sequenced for a study of beta chain features in type 1 diabetes. Study results and limitations: Moderate but significant shortening of TCRB CDR3s was recorded in all four CD4+ subsets from Type 1 diabetes patients.

This clone was seen a handful of times. Its specificity is not known. Germline V gives CDR1 KGHSY, CDR2 FQNENV. V shed 2 bases and J shed 0 bases, with 10 bases lying between them. The CDR3 spans 16 residues. The investigators reverse transcribed all of the isolated RNA, so they sequenced expressed TCRB transcripts. Measured with immunoSEQ multiplex PCR; TCRdb has only the in-frame clones, and not every one. The profile shows some 660,000 clones, roughly an eighth of them singletons. The specimen sequenced was naive CD4+ T cells from blood. The receptor was isolated from a man between 18 and 29 years old with type 1 diabetes. This chain links TRBV16 with TRBJ1-4; no clear D gene. The CDR3, as DNA: TGTGCCAGCAGCCAACCCGGCGGACCAACTAATGAAAAACTGTTTTTT. Protein product: CASSQPGGPTNEKLFF. Combining the CDR3 with reference TRBV16 and TRBJ1-4 gives the whole variable domain GEEVAQTPKHLVRGEGQKAKLYCAPIKGHSYVFWYQQVLKNEFKFLISFQNENVFDETGMPKERFSAKCLPNSPCSLEIQATKLEDSAVYFCASSQPGGPTNEKLFFGSGTQLSVL.